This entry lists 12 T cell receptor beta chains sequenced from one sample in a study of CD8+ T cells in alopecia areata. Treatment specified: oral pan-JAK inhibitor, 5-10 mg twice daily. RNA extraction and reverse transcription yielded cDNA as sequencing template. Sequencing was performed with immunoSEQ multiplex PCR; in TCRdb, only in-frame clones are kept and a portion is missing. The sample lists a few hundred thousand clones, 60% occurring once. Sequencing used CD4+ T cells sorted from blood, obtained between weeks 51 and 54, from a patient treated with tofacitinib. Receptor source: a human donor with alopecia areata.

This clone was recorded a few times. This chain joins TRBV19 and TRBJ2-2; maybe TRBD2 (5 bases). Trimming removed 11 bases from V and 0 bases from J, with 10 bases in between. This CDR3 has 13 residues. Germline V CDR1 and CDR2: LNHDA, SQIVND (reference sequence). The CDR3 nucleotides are TGTGCCGGCGCGGAGGCGAACACCGGGGAGCTGTTTTTT. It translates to CAGAEANTGELFF.

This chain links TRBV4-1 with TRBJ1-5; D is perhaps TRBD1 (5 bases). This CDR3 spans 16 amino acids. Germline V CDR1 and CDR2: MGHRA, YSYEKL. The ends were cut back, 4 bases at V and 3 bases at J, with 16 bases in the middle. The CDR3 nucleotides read TGCGCCAGCAGCCGACCGAGTGGGACCGCCAATCAGCCCCAGCATTTT. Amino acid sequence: CASSRPSGTANQPQHF.

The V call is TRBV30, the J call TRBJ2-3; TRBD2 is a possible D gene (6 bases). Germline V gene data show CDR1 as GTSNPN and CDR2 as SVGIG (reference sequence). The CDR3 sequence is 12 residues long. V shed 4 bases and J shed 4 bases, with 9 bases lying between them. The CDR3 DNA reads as TGTGCCTGGATAGGAGGGCCAGATACGCAGTATTTT. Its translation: CAWIGGPDTQYF.

The chain's CDR3 is CASSTRGGTGSSEQYF. CDR3 nucleotides: TGTGCCAGTAGTACCCGAGGGGGGACAGGGAGTTCCGAGCAGTACTTC. This chain uses TRBV19 with TRBJ2-7, with 9 bases fitting TRBD1. V trimming: 4 bases; J trimming: 6 bases; junction bases outside the gene matches: 13. CDR1 is LNHDA, CDR2 SQIVND, per germline (reference sequence). The CDR3 runs to 16 residues.

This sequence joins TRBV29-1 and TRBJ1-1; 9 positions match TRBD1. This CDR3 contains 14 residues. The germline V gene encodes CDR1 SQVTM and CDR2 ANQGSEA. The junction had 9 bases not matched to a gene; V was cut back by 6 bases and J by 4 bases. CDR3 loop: CSVEKTGGSTEAFF. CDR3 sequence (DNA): TGCAGCGTCGAGAAGACAGGGGGTAGCACTGAAGCTTTCTTT.

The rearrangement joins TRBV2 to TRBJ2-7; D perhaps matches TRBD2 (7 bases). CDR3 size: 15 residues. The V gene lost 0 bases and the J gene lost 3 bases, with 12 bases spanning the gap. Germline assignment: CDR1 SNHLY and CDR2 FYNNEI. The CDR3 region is CASSEAPGGHYEQYF. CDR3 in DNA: TGTGCCAGCAGTGAAGCCCCCGGGGGGCACTACGAGCAGTACTTC. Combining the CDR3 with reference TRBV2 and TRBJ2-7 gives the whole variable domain EPEVTQTPSHQVTQMGQEVILRCVPISNHLYFYWYRQILGQKVEFLVSFYNNEISEKSEIFDDQFSVERPDGSNFTLKIRSTKLEDSAMYFCASSEAPGGHYEQYFGPGTRLTVT.

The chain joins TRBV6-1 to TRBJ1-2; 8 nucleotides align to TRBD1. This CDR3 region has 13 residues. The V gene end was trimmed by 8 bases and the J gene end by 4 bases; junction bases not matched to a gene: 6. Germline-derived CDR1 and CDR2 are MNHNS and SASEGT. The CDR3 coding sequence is TGTGCCAGCTCTAATACAGGGGGCTATGGCTACACCTTC. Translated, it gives CASSNTGGYGYTF.

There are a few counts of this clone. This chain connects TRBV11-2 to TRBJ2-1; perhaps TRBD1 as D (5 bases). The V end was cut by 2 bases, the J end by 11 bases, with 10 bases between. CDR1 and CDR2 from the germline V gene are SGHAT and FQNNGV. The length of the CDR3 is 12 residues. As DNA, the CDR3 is TGTGCCAGCAGCTTACTGACAGAAAAGCAGTTCTTC. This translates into CASSLLTEKQFF.

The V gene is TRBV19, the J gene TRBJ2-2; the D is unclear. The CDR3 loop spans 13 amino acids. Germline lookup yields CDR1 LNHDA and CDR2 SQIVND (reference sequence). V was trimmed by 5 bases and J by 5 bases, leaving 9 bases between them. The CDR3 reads CASSVLGTGELFF. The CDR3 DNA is TGTGCCAGTAGTGTGTTGGGAACCGGGGAGCTGTTTTTT.

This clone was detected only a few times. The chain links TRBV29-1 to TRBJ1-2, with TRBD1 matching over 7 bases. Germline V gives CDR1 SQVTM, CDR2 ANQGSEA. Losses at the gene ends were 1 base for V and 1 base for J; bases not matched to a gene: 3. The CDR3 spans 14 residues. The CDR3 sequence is CSVEGRGLNYGYTF. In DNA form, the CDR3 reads TGCAGCGTTGAAGGAAGGGGGCTTAACTATGGCTACACCTTC.

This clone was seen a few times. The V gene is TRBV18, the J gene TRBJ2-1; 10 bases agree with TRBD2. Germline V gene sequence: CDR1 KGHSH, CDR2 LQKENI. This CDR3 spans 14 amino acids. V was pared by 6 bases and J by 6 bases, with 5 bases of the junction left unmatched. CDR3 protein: CASSKAGGLNEQFF. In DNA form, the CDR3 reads TGTGCCAGCTCGAAAGCGGGGGGGCTCAATGAGCAGTTCTTC.

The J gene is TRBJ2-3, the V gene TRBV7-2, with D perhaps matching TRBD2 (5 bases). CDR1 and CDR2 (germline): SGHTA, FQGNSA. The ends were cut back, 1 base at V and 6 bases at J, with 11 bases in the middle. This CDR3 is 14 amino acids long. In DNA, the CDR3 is TGTGCCAGCAGCTTAGTTCCGGGAATGGATACGCAGTATTTT. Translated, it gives CASSLVPGMDTQYF.